Below, one T cell receptor beta chain is given with its context. TCR beta from blood CD8+ and CD4+ T cells was sequenced. The study used healthy donors as controls matched for age and sex. TEMRA cells underwent FACS enrichment and CD8+ and CD4+ T cells underwent negative isolation. CDR1 PRHDT and CDR2 FYEKMQ come from the germline V gene (reference sequence). V trimming: 6 bases; J trimming: 2 bases; junction bases outside the gene matches: 9. The CDR3 contains 15 residues. This sample is drawn from a study of CD8 T cells in Susac syndrome. It was with random hexamers that 0.5 to 1 ug RNA was reverse transcribed. Multiplex PCR with immunoSEQ amplified the TCR beta CDR3 across 54 Vbeta and 13 Jbeta. MiXCR was run by TCRdb on the immunoSEQ multiplex PCR reads, yielding one entry per CDR3 protein. Of some 180,000 distinct CDR3 sequences in the sample, about 95% are singletons; the top ten hold about 0.1%.

V is TRBV13 and J is TRBJ2-7; 8 bases are shared with TRBD1. Sequences were obtained from CD4+ T cells from PBMCs. The sequence was collected from a human donor in good health. Here the CDR3 reads CASRLTRDRPYEQYF. DNA for the CDR3: TGTGCCAGCAGATTAACCCGGGACAGGCCCTACGAGCAGTACTTC. The complete variable domain, with remaining parts taken from reference TRBV13 and TRBJ2-7, reads AAGVIQSPRHLIKEKRETATLKCYPIPRHDTVYWYQQGPGQDPQFLISFYEKMQSDKGSIPDRFSAQQFSDYHSELNMSSLELGDSALYFCASRLTRDRPYEQYFGPGTRLTVT.